Below, 2 T cell receptor beta chains from the same sample are listed, as sequenced in a study of breast tumors, draining lymph nodes, adjacent tissues. TCRdb recomputed calls from the multiplex PCR reads with MiXCR, one row per CDR3 protein. The sample contains 200,000 or so distinct CDR3 sequences, over 25% of which appear only once. Axillary draining lymph nodes of breast cancer patients supplied the node samples. Specimen: axillary lymph node tissue. These receptor sequences come from a female donor with breast cancer. Some clones in this sample may be carry-over from other donors' samples.

The table lists this clonotype with many counts. The chain's CDR3 is CASRRRTSGYTDTQYF. CDR3 nucleotides: TGTGCCAGCAGACGACGGACTAGCGGATACACAGATACGCAGTATTTT. V and J are TRBV28 and TRBJ2-3, with 10 bases that match TRBD2. CDR1 is MDHEN and CDR2 is SYDVKM in the germline V gene. With 6 bases clipped from V and 2 bases from J, the junction kept 8 bases outside the gene matches. The CDR3 has 16 residues.

This clonotype has a count of ten or more. V gene TRBV20-1 combines with J gene TRBJ1-5; D possibly corresponds to TRBD1 (6 bases). The CDR3 contains 13 residues. CDR1 and CDR2 (germline): DFQATT, SNEGSKA (reference sequence). The ends were cut back, 5 bases at V and 4 bases at J, with 12 bases in the middle. Here the CDR3 reads CSAQDRQNQPQHF. In DNA, the CDR3 is TGCAGTGCTCAGGACAGACAGAATCAGCCCCAGCATTTT.